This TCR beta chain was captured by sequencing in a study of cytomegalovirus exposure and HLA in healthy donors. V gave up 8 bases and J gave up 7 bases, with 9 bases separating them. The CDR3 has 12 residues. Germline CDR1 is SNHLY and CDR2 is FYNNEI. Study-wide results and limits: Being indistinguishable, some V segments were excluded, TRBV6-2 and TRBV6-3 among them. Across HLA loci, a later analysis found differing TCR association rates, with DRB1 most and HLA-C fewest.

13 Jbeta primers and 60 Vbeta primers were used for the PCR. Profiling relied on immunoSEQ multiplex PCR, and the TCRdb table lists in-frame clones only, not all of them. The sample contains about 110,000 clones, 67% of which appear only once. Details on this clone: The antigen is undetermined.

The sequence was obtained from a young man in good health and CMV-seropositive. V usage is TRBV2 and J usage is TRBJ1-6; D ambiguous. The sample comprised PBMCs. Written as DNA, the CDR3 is TGTGCCAGCGTTTTCAGAAATTCACCCCTCCACTTT. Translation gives CASVFRNSPLHF.